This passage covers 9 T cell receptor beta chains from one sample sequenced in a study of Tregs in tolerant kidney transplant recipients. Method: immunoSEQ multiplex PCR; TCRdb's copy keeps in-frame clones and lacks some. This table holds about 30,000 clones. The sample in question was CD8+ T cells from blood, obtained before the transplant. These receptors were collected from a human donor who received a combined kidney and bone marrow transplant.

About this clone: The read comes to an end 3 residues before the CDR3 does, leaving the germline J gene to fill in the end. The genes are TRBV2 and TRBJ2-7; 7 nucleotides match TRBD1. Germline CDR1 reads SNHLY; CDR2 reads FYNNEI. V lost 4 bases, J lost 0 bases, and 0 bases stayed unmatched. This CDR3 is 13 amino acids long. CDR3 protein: CASSGDSSYEQYF. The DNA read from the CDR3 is TGTGCCAGCAGTGGGGACAGCTCCTACGAG.

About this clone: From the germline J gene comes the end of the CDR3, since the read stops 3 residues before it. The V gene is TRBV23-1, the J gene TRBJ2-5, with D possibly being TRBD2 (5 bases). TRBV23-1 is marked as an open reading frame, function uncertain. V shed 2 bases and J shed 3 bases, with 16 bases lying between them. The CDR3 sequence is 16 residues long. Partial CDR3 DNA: TGCGCCAGCAGTCAACGAGGGCCCTCCGATAAAGAGACC. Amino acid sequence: CASSQRGPSDKET. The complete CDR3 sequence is CASSQRGPSDKETQYF.

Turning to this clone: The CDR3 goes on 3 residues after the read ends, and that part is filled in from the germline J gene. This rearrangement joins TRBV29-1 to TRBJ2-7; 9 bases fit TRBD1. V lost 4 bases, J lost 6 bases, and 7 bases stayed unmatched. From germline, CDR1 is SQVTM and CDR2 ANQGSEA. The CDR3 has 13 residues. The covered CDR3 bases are TGCAGCGTTGGGACAGGGGACTTTGGCGAG. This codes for CSVGTGDFGE. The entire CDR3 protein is CSVGTGDFGEQYF.

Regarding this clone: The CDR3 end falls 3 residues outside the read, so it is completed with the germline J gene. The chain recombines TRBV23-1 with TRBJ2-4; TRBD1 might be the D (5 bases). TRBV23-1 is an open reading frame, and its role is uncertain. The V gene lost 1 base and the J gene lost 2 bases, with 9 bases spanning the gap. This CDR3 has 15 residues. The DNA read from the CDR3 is TGCGCCAGCAGTCAATTTGACAGACCCAAAAACATT. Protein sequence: CASSQFDRPKNI. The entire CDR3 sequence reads CASSQFDRPKNIQYF.

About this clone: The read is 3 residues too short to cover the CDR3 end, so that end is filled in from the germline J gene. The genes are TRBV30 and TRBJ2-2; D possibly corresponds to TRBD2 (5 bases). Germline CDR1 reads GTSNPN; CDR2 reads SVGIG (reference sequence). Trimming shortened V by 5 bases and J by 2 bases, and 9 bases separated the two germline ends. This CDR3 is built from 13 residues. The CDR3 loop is CAWGLVNTGELFF. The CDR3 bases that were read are TGTGCCTGGGGACTCGTAAACACCGGGGAG.

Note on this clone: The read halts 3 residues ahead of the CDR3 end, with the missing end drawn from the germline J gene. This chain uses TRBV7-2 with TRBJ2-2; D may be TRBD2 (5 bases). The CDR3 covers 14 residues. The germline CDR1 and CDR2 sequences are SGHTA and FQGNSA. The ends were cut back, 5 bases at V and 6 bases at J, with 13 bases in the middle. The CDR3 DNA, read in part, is TGTGCCAGCAGCCTGAAGTCGGGGTCCGGGGAG. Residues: CASSLKSGSGE. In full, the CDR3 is CASSLKSGSGELFF.

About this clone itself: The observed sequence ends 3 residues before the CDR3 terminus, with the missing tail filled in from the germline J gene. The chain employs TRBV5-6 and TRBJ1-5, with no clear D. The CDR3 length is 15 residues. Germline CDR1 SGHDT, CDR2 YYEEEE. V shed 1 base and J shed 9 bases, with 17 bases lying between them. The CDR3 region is CASSLSAGPGSPQHF. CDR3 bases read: TGTGCCAGCAGCTTGAGTGCAGGCCCGGGGTCGCCC.

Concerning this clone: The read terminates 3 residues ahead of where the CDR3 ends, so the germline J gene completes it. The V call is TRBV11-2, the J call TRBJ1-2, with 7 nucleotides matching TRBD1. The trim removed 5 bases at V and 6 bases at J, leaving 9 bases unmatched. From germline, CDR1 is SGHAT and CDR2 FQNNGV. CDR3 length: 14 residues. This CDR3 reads CASSTNTGADGYTF. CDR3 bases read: TGTGCCAGCAGCACGAACACAGGGGCGGATGGC. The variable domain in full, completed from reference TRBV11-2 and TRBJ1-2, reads EAGVAQSPRYKIIEKRQSVAFWCNPISGHATLYWYQQILGQGPKLLIQFQNNGVVDDSQLPKDRFSAERLKGVDSTLKIQPAKLEDSAVYLCASSTNTGADGYTFGSGTRLTVV.

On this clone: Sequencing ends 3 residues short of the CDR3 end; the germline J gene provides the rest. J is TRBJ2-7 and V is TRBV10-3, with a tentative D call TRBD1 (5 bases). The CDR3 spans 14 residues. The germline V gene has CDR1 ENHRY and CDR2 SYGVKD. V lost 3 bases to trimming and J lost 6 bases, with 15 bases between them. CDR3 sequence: CAISEGAPGGEQYF. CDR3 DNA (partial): TGTGCCATCAGTGAAGGGGCACCCGGCGGCGAG.